A selection of T cell receptor beta chains follows, all from one sample in a study of blood T cell repertoires in COVID-19. The method was immunoSEQ multiplex PCR; TCRdb's version includes in-frame clones alone and lacks a portion of them. This table holds 120,000 or so clones, more than 70% found once. Sequencing used peripheral blood. The receptors stem from a woman over 75 with acute or convalescent COVID-19. The CDR3 runs from the conserved cysteine through the conserved F or W. The D gene is left open where the match is weak. Clone size is not always given. Where it is, it says once, few, many or a class for expanded clones.

D gene | J gene | clone size | CDR3 length | V gene | CDR3 protein | CDR3 DNA
NA | TRBJ2-3 | once | 16 | TRBV7-9 | CASSAPGKWGTDTQYF | TGTGCCAGCAGCGCCCCGGGAAAGTGGGGCACAGATACGCAGTATTTT
NA | TRBJ1-3 | NA | 15 | TRBV11-2 | CASSLQGIGGNTIYF | TGTGCCAGCAGCTTACAGGGTATAGGTGGAAACACCATATATTTT
NA | TRBJ1-2 | once | 15 | TRBV4-3 | CASSQDSGWGYGYTF | TGCGCCAGCAGCCAAGATTCGGGATGGGGCTATGGCTACACCTTC
NA | TRBJ2-7 | few | 14 | TRBV5-4 | CASSSDYRSYEQYF | TGTGCCAGCAGCTCCGACTACCGCTCCTACGAGCAGTACTTC
TRBD2 | TRBJ2-3 | once | 15 | TRBV4-3 | CASSPVGSGSDTQYF | TGCGCCAGCAGCCCGGTCGGTAGCGGGTCAGATACGCAGTATTTT
NA | TRBJ1-2 | NA | 13 | TRBV6-6 | CASRRTGNYGYTF | TGTGCCAGCAGACGCACAGGGAACTATGGCTACACCTTC
NA | TRBJ1-3 | NA | 10 | TRBV28 | CASSTNTIYF | TGTGCCAGCAGTACTAACACCATATATTTT
TRBD2 | TRBJ2-1 | NA | 15 | TRBV6-2/TRBV6-3 | CASSLAGVSYNEQFF | TGTGCCAGCAGTTTAGCGGGAGTCTCCTACAATGAGCAGTTCTTC
TRBD1 | TRBJ2-7 | NA | 14 | TRBV29-1 | CSVEGTGAEYEQYF | TGCAGCGTTGAGGGGACAGGGGCCGAGTACGAGCAGTACTTC
NA | TRBJ2-3 | NA | 15 | TRBV5-1 | CASSLGQGHTDTQYF | TGCGCCAGCAGCTTGGGTCAGGGACACACAGATACGCAGTATTTT
NA | TRBJ1-4 | NA | 13 | TRBV6-5 | CAIGQRLFEKLFF | TGTGCCATAGGACAAAGACTCTTTGAAAAACTGTTTTTT
TRBD1 | TRBJ2-5 | NA | 13 | TRBV9 | CASSGTGLETQYF | TGTGCCAGCAGCGGGACAGGGCTAGAGACCCAGTACTTC
NA | TRBJ1-1 | once | 14 | TRBV5-8 | CASSLRGRNTEAFF | TGTGCCAGCAGCTTAAGGGGCAGGAACACTGAAGCTTTCTTT
NA | TRBJ1-6 | NA | 14 | TRBV6-6 | CASNPVGTGSPLHF | TGTGCCAGCAACCCAGTGGGTACGGGTTCACCCCTCCACTTT